These T cell receptor beta chains were read from a single sample in a study of T-cell reconstitution after alpha-beta-depleted transplantation in children. Each CDR3 protein gets one entry after TCRdb re-called the PCR reads with MiXCR. Of approximately 510,000 distinct CDR3 sequences listed, approximately 16% are singletons. The starting material was PBMCs from the stem cell graft donor, obtained from the stem cell graft. The receptors derive from a human donor who donated a stem cell graft to a child with acute lymphoblastic leukemia. The CDR3 runs from the conserved cysteine through the conserved F or W. The D gene is left open where the match is weak. Some rows mark clone size as missing; the rest say once, few, many or name a class of expanded clone.

CDR3 length: 15; V gene: TRBV12-3/TRBV12-4; clone size: few; D gene: TRBD1; J gene: TRBJ1-5; CDR3 protein: CASSLTGKSNQPQHF; CDR3 DNA: TGTGCCAGCAGCCTGACAGGGAAGAGCAATCAGCCCCAGCATTTT
CDR3 length: 14; V gene: TRBV7-8; clone size: .; D gene: .; J gene: TRBJ2-1; CDR3 protein: CASSLIMGYNEQFF; CDR3 DNA: TGTGCCAGCAGCCTCATAATGGGGTACAATGAGCAGTTCTTC
CDR3 length: 18; V gene: TRBV11-1; clone size: .; D gene: TRBD1; J gene: TRBJ2-2; CDR3 protein: CASSAQPGTGGSTGELFF; CDR3 DNA: TGTGCCAGCAGCGCCCAACCCGGGACAGGGGGATCCACCGGGGAGCTGTTTTTT
CDR3 length: 14; V gene: TRBV12-3/TRBV12-4; clone size: .; D gene: .; J gene: TRBJ2-7; CDR3 protein: CASTVRDRSYEQYF; CDR3 DNA: TGTGCCAGCACCGTCCGGGACCGTAGCTACGAGCAGTACTTC
CDR3 length: 14; V gene: TRBV12-3/TRBV12-4; clone size: few; D gene: .; J gene: TRBJ2-7; CDR3 protein: CASSFFPHSYEQYF; CDR3 DNA: TGTGCCAGCAGTTTTTTCCCCCACTCCTACGAGCAGTACTTC
CDR3 length: 14; V gene: TRBV28; clone size: few; D gene: .; J gene: TRBJ2-7; CDR3 protein: CASSPPGENYEQYF; CDR3 DNA: TGTGCCAGCAGTCCGCCGGGGGAGAACTACGAGCAGTACTTC
CDR3 length: 14; V gene: TRBV20-1; clone size: .; D gene: TRBD1; J gene: TRBJ1-1; CDR3 protein: CSARPTDRAHEAFF; CDR3 DNA: TGCAGTGCTAGACCCACTGACAGGGCCCATGAAGCTTTCTTT
CDR3 length: 17; V gene: TRBV5-1; clone size: .; D gene: .; J gene: TRBJ2-3; CDR3 protein: CASSLGRLLRSTDTQYF; CDR3 DNA: TGCGCCAGCAGCTTGGGGCGACTCCTCCGAAGCACAGATACGCAGTATTTT
CDR3 length: 15; V gene: TRBV4-1; clone size: few; D gene: TRBD2; J gene: TRBJ2-4; CDR3 protein: CASASGRAQGNIQYF; CDR3 DNA: TGCGCCTCTGCTAGCGGGAGGGCCCAGGGAAACATTCAGTACTTC
CDR3 length: 12; V gene: TRBV29-1; clone size: .; D gene: .; J gene: TRBJ1-2; CDR3 protein: CSVEDGDYGYTF; CDR3 DNA: TGCAGCGTTGAAGATGGTGACTATGGCTACACCTTC
CDR3 length: 16; V gene: TRBV5-1; clone size: few; D gene: .; J gene: TRBJ2-3; CDR3 protein: CASSLARSSSTDTQYF; CDR3 DNA: TGCGCCAGCAGCTTGGCCAGGAGCTCTAGCACAGATACGCAGTATTTT
CDR3 length: 11; V gene: TRBV6-2/TRBV6-3; clone size: .; D gene: .; J gene: TRBJ2-3; CDR3 protein: CASSFSLTQYF; CDR3 DNA: TGTGCCAGCAGTTTTAGTCTTACGCAGTATTTT
CDR3 length: 17; V gene: TRBV5-5; clone size: few; D gene: .; J gene: TRBJ1-3; CDR3 protein: CASSPLAGAQSGNTIYF; CDR3 DNA: TGTGCCAGCAGCCCATTGGCGGGGGCGCAGTCTGGAAACACCATATATTTT
CDR3 length: 15; V gene: TRBV3-1; clone size: few; D gene: TRBD1; J gene: TRBJ2-5; CDR3 protein: CASSQVGQGAWDQYF; CDR3 DNA: TGTGCCAGCAGCCAAGTTGGACAGGGCGCTTGGGACCAGTACTTC
CDR3 length: 13; V gene: TRBV27; clone size: few; D gene: .; J gene: TRBJ1-2; CDR3 protein: CASRLIAAHGYTF; CDR3 DNA: TGTGCCAGCAGACTTATAGCGGCGCATGGCTACACCTTC
CDR3 length: 15; V gene: TRBV12-3/TRBV12-4; clone size: few; D gene: TRBD2; J gene: TRBJ2-7; CDR3 protein: CASGYLSGSPYEQYF; CDR3 DNA: TGTGCCAGCGGATACTTAAGCGGGAGTCCCTACGAGCAGTACTTC
CDR3 length: 15; V gene: TRBV4-2; clone size: .; D gene: TRBD2; J gene: TRBJ2-7; CDR3 protein: CASSQGSGSAGEQYF; CDR3 DNA: TGTGCCAGCAGCCAAGGAAGCGGGAGCGCAGGCGAGCAGTACTTC
CDR3 length: 13; V gene: TRBV7-2; clone size: many; D gene: .; J gene: TRBJ2-1; CDR3 protein: CASSWSGGNEQFF; CDR3 DNA: TGTGCCAGCAGCTGGAGCGGAGGGAATGAGCAGTTCTTC
CDR3 length: 14; V gene: TRBV2; clone size: .; D gene: TRBD2; J gene: TRBJ2-7; CDR3 protein: CAKTAGFPSYEQYF; CDR3 DNA: TGTGCCAAGACAGCGGGATTTCCCTCCTACGAGCAGTACTTC
CDR3 length: 16; V gene: TRBV7-3; clone size: .; D gene: TRBD2; J gene: TRBJ2-1; CDR3 protein: CASSFTSGSTLGEQFF; CDR3 DNA: TGTGCCAGCAGCTTTACTAGCGGGAGTACTTTAGGGGAGCAGTTCTTC
CDR3 length: 15; V gene: TRBV20-1; clone size: few; D gene: .; J gene: TRBJ1-2; CDR3 protein: CSARDISGLLHGYTF; CDR3 DNA: TGCAGTGCTAGAGATATCTCGGGACTCCTCCATGGCTACACCTTC
CDR3 length: 13; V gene: TRBV11-2; clone size: .; D gene: .; J gene: TRBJ2-3; CDR3 protein: CASEKIGVDTQYF; CDR3 DNA: TGTGCCAGCGAGAAAATCGGGGTGGATACGCAGTATTTT
CDR3 length: 14; V gene: TRBV7-9; clone size: .; D gene: .; J gene: TRBJ1-2; CDR3 protein: CASSSTGLNYGYTF; CDR3 DNA: TGTGCCAGCAGCTCAACAGGGCTTAACTATGGCTACACCTTC
CDR3 length: 15; V gene: TRBV6-2/TRBV6-3; clone size: .; D gene: .; J gene: TRBJ2-6; CDR3 protein: CASSYSFSGANVLTF; CDR3 DNA: TGTGCCAGCAGTTACTCGTTCTCTGGGGCCAACGTCCTGACTTTC
CDR3 length: 12; V gene: TRBV5-5; clone size: .; D gene: .; J gene: TRBJ1-1; CDR3 protein: CASSLTHHSAFF; CDR3 DNA: TGTGCCAGCAGCTTGACACATCACTCAGCTTTCTTT
CDR3 length: 15; V gene: TRBV20-1; clone size: .; D gene: TRBD2; J gene: TRBJ2-3; CDR3 protein: CSARPTSGRTDTQYF; CDR3 DNA: TGCAGTGCTAGACCGACTAGCGGGAGAACAGATACGCAGTATTTT
CDR3 length: 15; V gene: TRBV20-1; clone size: few; D gene: TRBD2; J gene: TRBJ2-1; CDR3 protein: CSAKGDNSGSSEQFF; CDR3 DNA: TGCAGTGCTAAAGGGGACAATAGCGGGAGTAGTGAGCAGTTCTTC
CDR3 length: 11; V gene: TRBV12-3/TRBV12-4; clone size: few; D gene: .; J gene: TRBJ2-7; CDR3 protein: CASSFHYEQYF; CDR3 DNA: TGTGCCAGCAGTTTCCACTACGAGCAGTACTTC
CDR3 length: 15; V gene: TRBV15; clone size: .; D gene: TRBD1; J gene: TRBJ2-2; CDR3 protein: CATSKWDRQTGELFF; CDR3 DNA: TGTGCCACCAGCAAATGGGACAGGCAAACCGGGGAGCTGTTTTTT
CDR3 length: 14; V gene: TRBV7-6; clone size: .; D gene: .; J gene: TRBJ2-7; CDR3 protein: CASSLASDDYEQYF; CDR3 DNA: TGTGCCAGCAGCTTAGCTTCCGACGACTACGAGCAGTACTTC
CDR3 length: 17; V gene: TRBV6-5; clone size: few; D gene: TRBD2; J gene: TRBJ2-1; CDR3 protein: CASSSAASGRATNEQFF; CDR3 DNA: TGTGCCAGCAGTTCGGCGGCTAGCGGGAGGGCCACCAATGAGCAGTTCTTC
CDR3 length: 15; V gene: TRBV12-3/TRBV12-4; clone size: .; D gene: TRBD1; J gene: TRBJ1-5; CDR3 protein: CASSPRTGANQPQHF; CDR3 DNA: TGTGCCAGCAGTCCCCGGACAGGGGCTAATCAGCCCCAGCATTTT
CDR3 length: 15; V gene: TRBV27; clone size: few; D gene: .; J gene: TRBJ2-2; CDR3 protein: CASSFGGHNTGELFF; CDR3 DNA: TGTGCCAGCAGTTTTGGGGGACACAACACCGGGGAGCTGTTTTTT
CDR3 length: 14; V gene: TRBV12-3/TRBV12-4; clone size: .; D gene: TRBD2; J gene: TRBJ2-7; CDR3 protein: CASSNQRGPYEQYF; CDR3 DNA: TGTGCCAGCAGTAACCAGCGGGGGCCCTACGAGCAGTACTTC
CDR3 length: 14; V gene: TRBV5-1; clone size: few; D gene: .; J gene: TRBJ2-7; CDR3 protein: CASSSRVSRGEQYF; CDR3 DNA: TGCGCCAGCAGTAGCCGGGTCTCGCGCGGCGAGCAGTACTTC
CDR3 length: 17; V gene: TRBV3-1; clone size: few; D gene: TRBD2; J gene: TRBJ2-3; CDR3 protein: CASSQGLAGGPSDTQYF; CDR3 DNA: TGTGCCAGCAGCCAAGGACTAGCGGGAGGGCCCTCAGATACGCAGTATTTT
CDR3 length: 14; V gene: TRBV19; clone size: .; D gene: TRBD2; J gene: TRBJ2-5; CDR3 protein: CASSTWTSGETQYF; CDR3 DNA: TGTGCCAGTAGTACCTGGACTAGCGGGGAGACCCAGTACTTC
CDR3 length: 14; V gene: TRBV5-1; clone size: many; D gene: .; J gene: TRBJ1-1; CDR3 protein: CASSGGGVNTEAFF; CDR3 DNA: TGCGCCAGCAGCGGGGGTGGAGTGAACACTGAAGCTTTCTTT
CDR3 length: 16; V gene: TRBV5-1; clone size: .; D gene: TRBD2; J gene: TRBJ2-7; CDR3 protein: CASSLLGGTTDYEQYF; CDR3 DNA: TGCGCCAGCAGCTTGCTTGGGGGGACTACGGACTACGAGCAGTACTTC
CDR3 length: 10; V gene: TRBV29-1; clone size: few; D gene: .; J gene: TRBJ1-1; CDR3 protein: CSVGGQWAFF; CDR3 DNA: TGCAGCGTTGGTGGACAGTGGGCTTTCTTT
CDR3 length: 14; V gene: TRBV5-1; clone size: .; D gene: .; J gene: TRBJ2-7; CDR3 protein: CASSLVGGLGEQYF; CDR3 DNA: TGCGCCAGCAGCTTGGTCGGGGGCCTGGGGGAGCAGTACTTC
CDR3 length: 12; V gene: TRBV14; clone size: .; D gene: .; J gene: TRBJ2-7; CDR3 protein: CASSQVFYEQYF; CDR3 DNA: TGTGCCAGCAGCCAAGTCTTCTACGAGCAGTACTTC
CDR3 length: 15; V gene: TRBV6-1; clone size: few; D gene: TRBD1; J gene: TRBJ1-6; CDR3 protein: CASSQPTGVNSPLHF; CDR3 DNA: TGTGCCAGCAGCCAGCCGACAGGGGTGAATTCACCCCTCCACTTT
CDR3 length: 15; V gene: TRBV12-3/TRBV12-4; clone size: .; D gene: .; J gene: TRBJ2-3; CDR3 protein: CASTPWGVGADTQYF; CDR3 DNA: TGTGCCAGCACCCCTTGGGGGGTGGGTGCAGATACGCAGTATTTT
CDR3 length: 15; V gene: TRBV7-9; clone size: few; D gene: TRBD2; J gene: TRBJ2-7; CDR3 protein: CASSAASGSGYEQYF; CDR3 DNA: TGTGCCAGCAGCGCTGCTAGCGGGAGCGGGTACGAGCAGTACTTC
CDR3 length: 14; V gene: TRBV12-3/TRBV12-4; clone size: few; D gene: .; J gene: TRBJ1-1; CDR3 protein: CASSLSGGGDEAFF; CDR3 DNA: TGTGCCAGCAGTTTATCCGGCGGAGGAGATGAAGCTTTCTTT